Here is one T cell receptor (beta chain) with its context. Its antigen is undetermined. Before the COVID-19 pandemic, during about 2011-2019, CD4+ T cells were taken from unexposed donors. CD4+ T cells were isolated from the cells after 10 days of culture. Testing used SARS-CoV-2 S/N and four cold-coronavirus spikes on unexposed-donor CD4+ T cells, cells permitting. CDR1 and CDR2 from the germline V gene are MNHEY and SVGEGT. V was clipped by 2 bases and J by 7 bases, with 12 bases between them. The CDR3 has 14 residues. These data originate in a study of CD4 T cells in relation to SARS-CoV-2 and coronaviruses. Study overall: TCR beta CDR3s were sequenced after roughly eleven-day antigen culture of PBMCs.

Sequencing used immunoSEQ multiplex PCR; TCRdb keeps in-frame clones, though not all of them. Of about 20,000 clones in the sample, almost 75% are singletons; the top ten hold over 20%. Material for sequencing was CD4+ T cells from PBMCs, cultured in vitro. The chain has TRBV6-2 or TRBV6-3 and TRBJ1-5; no clear D. The sequence was obtained from a human donor in good health. The CDR3, as DNA: TGTGCCAGCAGTTACGGCGGGGATGAGCAGCCCCAGCATTTT. This codes for CASSYGGDEQPQHF.